Sequencing of this T cell receptor beta chain was carried out in a study of blood T cells in healthy people across ages. The individuals who served as donors were healthy Caucasians living in Russia, aged about 6 to 100. CDR1 and CDR2 from the germline V gene are MRHNA and SNTAGT. Losses at the gene ends were 5 bases for V and 0 bases for J; bases not matched to a gene: 4. The CDR3 is 15 amino acids. This clonotype was seen a few times. Combining a sample-barcoded 5' primer with a J-beta primer mix, a second PCR ran for roughly 7 to 12 cycles. Each CDR3 protein is one row after TCRdb ran MiXCR on the 5' RACE reads. Of about 400,000 distinct CDR3 sequences detected, approximately 51% appear once; the ten largest clones hold approximately 51%.

Sequencing was carried out using blood. The rearrangement joins TRBV6-4 to TRBJ2-3; TRBD2 matches 8 bases. The TCR sequence derives from a man in his 60s in good health. CDR3 DNA: TGTGCCAGCAGTACAGCGGGAGAGAGCACAGATACGCAGTATTTT. It specifies CASSTAGESTDTQYF.